This is a list of T cell receptor beta chains from one sample in a study of cytomegalovirus exposure and HLA in healthy donors. Profiling relied on immunoSEQ multiplex PCR, and the TCRdb table lists in-frame clones only, not all of them. The sample lists approximately 92,000 clones; 65% to 85% were seen once. The specimen sequenced was PBMCs. The receptor source for this set is a girl aged 2-10 years in good health and CMV-seropositive. The CDR3 runs from the conserved cysteine through the conserved F or W. A D gene is named only where the DNA matches it firmly. Clone sizes are given selectively: once, few, many, or a class where the clone is expanded.

j_gene,d_gene,len,abundance,v_gene,CDR3nt,CDR3aa
TRBJ2-5,.,11,.,TRBV20-1,TGCAGTGCCCTGGAGCGACAGACCCAGTACTTC,CSALERQTQYF
TRBJ2-7,TRBD2,15,.,TRBV28,TGTGCCAGCAGTACTCCCGCTAGCGGGAGCTACGAGCAGTACTTC,CASSTPASGSYEQYF
TRBJ1-1,.,13,.,TRBV7-3,TGTGCCAGCAGCTTGGAACGGGACACTGAAGCTTTCTTT,CASSLERDTEAFF
TRBJ2-7,.,13,once,TRBV29-1,TGCAGCGGTACACTAGGGATGGGCGACGAGCAGTACTTC,CSGTLGMGDEQYF
TRBJ2-3,TRBD1,15,.,TRBV6-1,TGTGCCAGCAGTGGCAGGACAGGGTTACGTGATACGCAGTATTTT,CASSGRTGLRDTQYF
TRBJ2-6,.,17,few,TRBV25-1,TGTGCCAGCAGTGAATCTGTTGGCGGCCCTGGGGCCAACGTCCTGACTTTC,CASSESVGGPGANVLTF
TRBJ2-1,TRBD2,16,few,TRBV9,TGTGCCAGCAGCGTTGAGGGAGGGAGCTCCTACAATGAGCAGTTCTTC,CASSVEGGSSYNEQFF
TRBJ2-6,TRBD2,17,few,TRBV5-1,TGCGCCAGCAGCTTGGGAGCGGGAGGAGCTGGGGCCAACGTCCTGACTTTC,CASSLGAGGAGANVLTF
TRBJ1-5,.,14,once,TRBV7-2,TGTGCCAGCAGCCCCTGGACCAGGGGTCAGCCCCAGCATTTT,CASSPWTRGQPQHF
TRBJ2-2,TRBD2,17,few,TRBV25-1,TGTGCCAGCAGTGGGGAGATAGCGGGACCGAACACCGGGGAGCTGTTTTTT,CASSGEIAGPNTGELFF
TRBJ1-1,.,12,.,TRBV28,TGTGCCAGCTCCCGAGGTTACACTGAAGCTTTCTTT,CASSRGYTEAFF
TRBJ1-1,.,14,.,TRBV2,TGTGCCAGCAGTGAGGAGCCAACGAACACTGAAGCTTTCTTT,CASSEEPTNTEAFF
TRBJ2-5,TRBD2,12,.,TRBV5-6,TGTGCCAGTCTAGCGGGCAAGGAGACCCAGTACTTC,CASLAGKETQYF
TRBJ2-5,.,15,.,TRBV28,TGTGCCAGCAGTCCACCTCAGGGGACACAAGAGACCCAGTACTTC,CASSPPQGTQETQYF
TRBJ1-2,.,14,once,TRBV12-5,TGTGCTAGTGGTTTTACCAGAGACTATTATGGCTACACCTTC,CASGFTRDYYGYTF
TRBJ1-1,TRBD1,17,once,TRBV25-1,TGTGCCAGCAGCCCGGGACAGGGCAACTTAGGCGGAACTGAAGCTTTCTTT,CASSPGQGNLGGTEAFF
TRBJ2-1,TRBD2,18,.,TRBV10-1,TGCGCCAGCAGTGATACCGGGACTAGCGGTCACTCCTACAATGAGCAGTTCTTC,CASSDTGTSGHSYNEQFF
TRBJ1-1,.,15,few,TRBV15,TGTGCCACCAGCAGAGATTCCGGGACTAACACTGAAGCTTTCTTT,CATSRDSGTNTEAFF
TRBJ2-7,.,11,few,TRBV27,TGTGCCAGCGGAGCCTCCTACGAGCAGTACTTC,CASGASYEQYF
TRBJ1-1,.,15,once,TRBV4-3,TGCGCCAGCAGCCGAGCAGGGTCTGGGGACACTGAAGCTTTCTTT,CASSRAGSGDTEAFF
TRBJ2-7,.,13,.,TRBV19,TGTGCCAGTAGCGTTGGGGGAGGGGGCGAGCAGTACTTC,CASSVGGGGEQYF
TRBJ2-7,TRBD1,16,.,TRBV28,TGTGCCAGCAGCACAACCGGGACAGGGATCACCTACGAGCAGTACTTC,CASSTTGTGITYEQYF
TRBJ2-5,.,11,.,TRBV27,TGTGCCAGCAGTTTTCGAGAGACCCAGTACTTC,CASSFRETQYF
TRBJ1-5,TRBD1,13,.,TRBV30,TGTGCCTGGAGTGGGACAGGAAATCAGCCCCAGCATTTT,CAWSGTGNQPQHF
TRBJ2-7,.,12,.,TRBV2,TGTGCCAGCAGTGTAGAAGGCGGCAGACAGTACTTC,CASSVEGGRQYF
TRBJ1-5,.,15,.,TRBV5-6,TGTGCCAGCAGCTGGGGGGGCCGTAGCAATCAGCCCCAGCATTTT,CASSWGGRSNQPQHF
TRBJ2-7,.,12,.,TRBV10-2,TGCGCCAGCAGCCCCCCGGGTTACGAGCAGTACTTC,CASSPPGYEQYF
TRBJ1-3,.,15,.,TRBV30,TGTGCCTGGAGTGTTGGTCAGACTCCTGGAAACACCATATATTTT,CAWSVGQTPGNTIYF
TRBJ1-1,.,15,.,TRBV7-9,TGTGCCAGCAGCCTCGGACAGTCCCAGAACACTGAAGCTTTCTTT,CASSLGQSQNTEAFF
TRBJ1-1,TRBD1,12,.,TRBV10-3,TGTGCCATCAGTTCAAACAGGGGCGATCCTTTCTTT,CAISSNRGDPFF
TRBJ2-2,.,14,.,TRBV7-9,TGTGCCAGCAGCTTAGCCGGGAAGGACGGGGAGCTGTTTTTT,CASSLAGKDGELFF
TRBJ1-1,.,13,once,TRBV28,TGTGCCAGCAACCGGCGGTCGAACACTGAAGCTTTCTTT,CASNRRSNTEAFF
TRBJ1-1,.,13,.,TRBV7-8,TGTGCCAGCAGCCCTGGGGGCGACCGAGGAGCTTTCTTT,CASSPGGDRGAFF
TRBJ2-7,.,13,.,TRBV30,TGTGCCTGGAGTGGAACAGGCTCCTACGAGCAGTACTTC,CAWSGTGSYEQYF
TRBJ1-4,TRBD1,15,.,TRBV7-9,TGTGCCAGCAGCCCAGCTGACAGGGACGGGGAAAAACTGTTTTTT,CASSPADRDGEKLFF
TRBJ2-1,.,15,.,TRBV5-1,TGCGCCAGCAGCTTGGCGGACTGGGCTTACAATGAGCAGTTCTTC,CASSLADWAYNEQFF
TRBJ2-7,TRBD1,14,.,TRBV19,TGTACCAGTAGTATCCGGGACAGGCGCCACGAGCAGTACTTC,CTSSIRDRRHEQYF